This T cell receptor (beta chain) was sequenced for a study of shared clonotypes between healthy human individuals. Germline V lookup: CDR1 WSHSY, CDR2 SAAADI. The CDR3 contains 14 residues. Germline trimming cut 6 bases from V and 9 bases from J; bases unmatched to any gene: 8. The repertoire was sequenced with immunoSEQ multiplex PCR; TCRdb's copy has only in-frame clones and lacks some. The sample has 2 million to 2.5 million clones, approximately 94% seen once. Sample: naive CD4+ T cells sorted from blood. Subset: CD45RA+ positively selected. This receptor was identified in a man between 18 and 35 years old in good health. The chain carries TRBV10-2 and TRBJ2-1, with 10 bases aligning to TRBD2. The CDR3 spells CASRDSGGRGEQFF. DNA for the CDR3: TGCGCCAGCAGGGATAGCGGGGGGCGGGGTGAGCAGTTCTTC.